Presented here are 15 T cell receptor beta chains from one specimen sequenced in a study of beta chain features in type 1 diabetes. Findings and limits, study-wide: People with Type 1 diabetes carried modestly yet significantly shorter TCRB CDR3s in all four CD4+ subsets.

No antigen has been identified for these receptors. Sequencing targeted expressed TCRB transcripts, as all isolated RNA had been reverse transcribed. The protocol was immunoSEQ multiplex PCR, while the TCRdb copy is restricted to in-frame clones and leaves out a portion. Here the sample spans 200,000 to 300,000 clones, roughly a tenth being singletons. The sequencing sample was made of naive CD4+ T cells from blood. The origin of the receptors is a man under 40 with type 1 diabetes.

This clone showed up just a few times. The V and J genes are TRBV25-1 and TRBJ2-2; D might be TRBD2 (7 bases). The CDR3 spans 17 residues. Trimming pared 2 bases from V and 7 bases from J, leaving 20 bases between. The germline V gene has CDR1 MGHDK and CDR2 SYGVNS. The CDR3 here is CASSEGKSGGAGGELFF. The DNA for the CDR3 is TGTGCCAGCAGTGAAGGGAAAAGTGGGGGGGCCGGCGGGGAGCTGTTTTTT.

This clone was seen ten or more times. The chain joins TRBV29-1 to TRBJ2-5, with D maybe TRBD2 (6 bases). Trimming took 4 bases from V and 0 from J, leaving 9 bases between them. Germline V gene sequence: CDR1 SQVTM, CDR2 ANQGSEA. There are 13 residues in the CDR3. Here the CDR3 reads CSVGGTDQETQYF. The CDR3 DNA reads TGCAGCGTTGGCGGGACGGACCAAGAGACCCAGTACTTC.

The table lists this clone with a few counts. This rearrangement joins TRBV19 to TRBJ1-5; D possibly corresponds to TRBD1 (5 bases). The CDR3 runs 13 residues. V was trimmed by 3 bases and J by 9 bases, leaving 12 bases between them. Germline V CDR1 and CDR2: LNHDA, SQIVND (reference sequence). CDR3 sequence reads: CASSMRQGRPQHF. The CDR3 DNA reads TGTGCCAGTAGTATGCGTCAGGGTCGGCCCCAGCATTTT. The full variable domain, its missing parts supplied by reference TRBV19 and TRBJ1-5, is DGGITQSPKYLFRKEGQNVTLSCEQNLNHDAMYWYRQDPGQGLRLIYYSQIVNDFQKGDIAEGYSVSREKKESFPLTVTSAQKNPTAFYLCASSMRQGRPQHFGDGTRLSIL.

This clone was seen more than once but under ten times. V gene TRBV15 combines with J gene TRBJ2-5; 9 positions agree with TRBD2. The germline V gene has CDR1 LNHNV and CDR2 YYDKDF (reference sequence). Trimming cost V 9 bases and J 5 bases; bases outside gene matches: 7. This CDR3 spans 13 amino acids. CDR3 protein: CATKAGGLETQYF. CDR3 nucleotides: TGTGCCACTAAAGCGGGGGGTCTGGAGACCCAGTACTTC.

This clone was observed a handful of times. The V call is TRBV10-3, the J call TRBJ2-3; 12 nucleotides line up with TRBD2. Trimming cost V 7 bases and J 2 bases; bases outside gene matches: 7. The CDR3 is 16 residues long. Germline V gives CDR1 ENHRY, CDR2 SYGVKD. CDR3 protein: CAITSLAGGLTDTQYF. The CDR3 DNA sequence: TGTGCCATCACTTCGCTAGCGGGGGGGCTCACAGATACGCAGTATTTT.

The chain couples TRBV5-1 to TRBJ2-1; TRBD2 aligns across 10 bases. V gave up 0 bases and J gave up 5 bases; unmatched junction bases: 2. The CDR3 totals 15 residues. The V gene's germline CDR1 is SGHRS and CDR2 YFSETQ. The CDR3 DNA follows: TGCGCCAGCAGCTTGGCTAGCGGGGGAAACAATGAGCAGTTCTTC. Amino acids: CASSLASGGNNEQFF.

This clone was counted only a few times. The chain joins TRBV28 to TRBJ2-3; a possible D gene is TRBD2 (6 bases). V gave up 5 bases and J gave up 5 bases, with 26 bases separating them. This CDR3 comprises 18 residues. Germline CDR1 is MDHEN and CDR2 is SYDVKM. The DNA of the CDR3 is TGTGCCAGCAGTACCCCCGGGGGTATTGGGGACCCGGTAGATACGCAGTATTTT. Protein product: CASSTPGGIGDPVDTQYF.

A remark on this clone: Additional DNA sequences in this sample encode the identical CDR3. This sequence joins TRBV28 and TRBJ2-7, with D uncertain. The CDR3 totals 11 residues. The V and J ends lost 3 bases and 4 bases respectively, with 4 bases between them. CDR1 is MDHEN and CDR2 is SYDVKM in the germline V gene. CDR3 protein: CASSLRYEQYF. CDR3 DNA sequence: TGTGCCAGCAGTTTGCGATACGAGCAGTACTTC.

The chain has TRBV7-2 and TRBJ2-1; possible D gene TRBD1, 6 bases. The V and J ends lost 5 bases and 1 base respectively, with 15 bases between them. Germline V gives CDR1 SGHTA, CDR2 FQGNSA. This CDR3 spans 16 amino acids. The CDR3 DNA sequence: TGTGCCAGCAGCGTAGACAGGTCTAGGTCCTACAATGAGCAGTTCTTC. This codes for CASSVDRSRSYNEQFF.

The rearrangement links TRBV18 to TRBJ2-1, with 7 bases fitting TRBD1. The germline gives CDR1 KGHSH, CDR2 LQKENI. V lost 3 bases and J lost 1; bases outside the gene matches: 6. This CDR3 is 16 amino acids long. The CDR3 protein is CASSPRQGESYNEQFF. In DNA, the CDR3 is TGTGCCAGCTCACCTAGGCAGGGGGAATCCTACAATGAGCAGTTCTTC.

This clone appeared a few times. V and J are TRBV29-1 and TRBJ2-7, with D perhaps matching TRBD2 (6 bases). Between the trimmed V and J ends, which lost 4 bases and 4 bases, there was a span of 14 bases. The CDR3 is 13 residues long. The germline gives CDR1 SQVTM, CDR2 ANQGSEA. CDR3 sequence reads: CSVGSGSDYEQYF. The DNA of the CDR3 is TGCAGCGTTGGTAGCGGATCCGATTACGAGCAGTACTTC.

This clone was detected only a few times. The genes are TRBV4-2 and TRBJ1-3, with D uncertain. V was cut by 0 bases and J by 0 bases, with 12 bases left in between. This CDR3 is built from 17 residues. The germline gives CDR1 LGHNA, CDR2 YNFKEQ. The chain's CDR3 is CASSQDGLTGSGNTIYF. As DNA, the CDR3 is TGTGCCAGCAGCCAAGATGGGCTCACCGGCTCTGGAAACACCATATATTTT.

This clone was counted a few times. The rearrangement uses TRBV28 and TRBJ2-2, with a tentative D call TRBD2 (5 bases). V lost 6 bases and J 9 bases, leaving 11 bases between the germline ends. CDR1 is MDHEN and CDR2 is SYDVKM in the germline V gene. The CDR3 runs to 12 residues. The CDR3 loop reads CASSRHGRELFF. The CDR3 DNA reads TGTGCCAGCAGCCGACACGGGAGGGAGCTGTTTTTT.

This clone was seen a few times. Here the CDR3 reads CASSLRDRGTDTQYF. CDR3 DNA: TGCGCCAGCAGCTTGAGGGACAGGGGCACAGATACGCAGTATTTT. V usage is TRBV5-1 and J usage is TRBJ2-3; TRBD1 agrees at 9 bases. V dropped 1 base and J dropped 1; count of bases not matched to a gene: 1. CDR3 length equals 15 residues. CDR1 is SGHRS, CDR2 YFSETQ, per germline. The full variable domain, completed using reference TRBV5-1 and TRBJ2-3, is KAGVTQTPRYLIKTRGQQVTLSCSPISGHRSVSWYQQTPGQGLQFLFEYFSETQRNKGNFPGRFSGRQFSNSRSEMNVSTLELGDSALYLCASSLRDRGTDTQYFGPGTRLTVL.

V is TRBV4-2 and J is TRBJ1-5; maybe TRBD1 (5 bases). CDR1 and CDR2 (germline): LGHNA, YNFKEQ. V was trimmed by 4 bases and J by 0 bases, leaving 16 bases between them. The CDR3 covers 17 residues. CDR3: CASSPRLTVNSNQPQHF. Written as DNA, the CDR3 is TGTGCCAGCAGCCCCCGATTGACAGTTAATAGCAATCAGCCCCAGCATTTT.